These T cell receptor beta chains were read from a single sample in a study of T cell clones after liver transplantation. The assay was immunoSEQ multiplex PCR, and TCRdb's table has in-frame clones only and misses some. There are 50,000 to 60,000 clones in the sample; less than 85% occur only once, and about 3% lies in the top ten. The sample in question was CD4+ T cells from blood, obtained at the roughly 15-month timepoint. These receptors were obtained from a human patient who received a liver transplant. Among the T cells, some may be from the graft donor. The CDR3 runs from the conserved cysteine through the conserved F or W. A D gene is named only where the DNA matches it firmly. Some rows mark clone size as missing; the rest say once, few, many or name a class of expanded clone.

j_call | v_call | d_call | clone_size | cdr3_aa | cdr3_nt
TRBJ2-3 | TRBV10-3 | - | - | CAISGQSTDTQYF | TGTGCCATCAGTGGGCAGAGCACAGATACGCAGTATTTT
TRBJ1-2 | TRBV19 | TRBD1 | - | CASSPRTGGFYGYTF | TGTGCCAGTAGTCCCCGGACAGGGGGCTTCTATGGCTACACCTTC
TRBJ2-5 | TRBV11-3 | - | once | CASSLLTGIQETQYF | TGTGCCAGCAGCTTACTTACAGGGATCCAAGAGACCCAGTACTTC
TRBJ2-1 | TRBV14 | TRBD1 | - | CASSPRTGINNEQFF | TGTGCCAGCAGCCCCCGGACAGGGATAAACAATGAGCAGTTCTTC
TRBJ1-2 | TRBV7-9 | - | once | CASSLGQNYGYTF | TGTGCCAGCAGCTTGGGGCAGAACTATGGCTACACCTTC
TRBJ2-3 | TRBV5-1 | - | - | CASTLGRPQDTQYF | TGCGCCAGCACTTTGGGGAGACCACAAGATACGCAGTATTTT
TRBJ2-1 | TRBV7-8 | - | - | CASSLVRGPYNEQFF | TGTGCCAGCAGCTTAGTTCGGGGGCCCTACAATGAGCAGTTCTTC
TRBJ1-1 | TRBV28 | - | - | CASTDTLGTEAFF | TGTGCCAGCACCGACACCTTGGGGACTGAAGCTTTCTTT
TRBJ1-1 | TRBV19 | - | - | CASSIVGEAFF | TGTGCCAGTAGTATCGTGGGTGAAGCTTTCTTT
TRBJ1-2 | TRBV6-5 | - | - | CASSQLPGVEGYTF | TGTGCCAGCAGTCAACTCCCGGGAGTTGAAGGCTACACCTTC
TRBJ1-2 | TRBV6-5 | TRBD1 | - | CASRTGGYYGYTF | TGTGCCAGCAGGACAGGGGGGTACTATGGCTACACCTTC
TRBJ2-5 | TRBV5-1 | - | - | CASSTTTVQETQYF | TGCGCCAGCAGCACCACGACGGTACAAGAGACCCAGTACTTC
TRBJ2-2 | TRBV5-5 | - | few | CASRGTRQSGELFF | TGTGCCAGCAGAGGGACACGGCAAAGCGGGGAGCTGTTTTTT
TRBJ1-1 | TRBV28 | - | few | CASKVLGGMNTEAFF | TGTGCCAGCAAGGTGTTAGGGGGGATGAACACTGAAGCTTTCTTT
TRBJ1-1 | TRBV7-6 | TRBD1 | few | CASSMGQGRTEAFF | TGTGCCAGCAGCATGGGACAGGGAAGGACTGAAGCTTTCTTT
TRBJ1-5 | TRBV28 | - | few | CASSTFDQPQHF | TGTGCCAGCAGTACTTTCGATCAGCCCCAGCATTTT
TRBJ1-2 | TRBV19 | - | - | CASSLVGNYGYTF | TGTGCCAGTAGTTTGGTCGGCAACTATGGCTACACCTTC
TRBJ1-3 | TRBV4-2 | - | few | CASSQESRAGNTIYF | TGTGCCAGCAGCCAAGAATCCAGGGCCGGAAACACCATATATTTT
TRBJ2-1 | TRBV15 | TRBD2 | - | CATSRDSPREGPYNEQFF | TGTGCCACCAGCAGAGATTCCCCACGGGAGGGCCCCTACAATGAGCAGTTCTTC
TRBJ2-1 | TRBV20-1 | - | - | CSARSYNEQFF | TGCAGTGCTAGATCGTACAATGAGCAGTTCTTC
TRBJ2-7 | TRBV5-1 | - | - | CASSRTTTYNEQYF | TGCGCCAGCAGCCGGACTACCACCTACAACGAGCAGTACTTC
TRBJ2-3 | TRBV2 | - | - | CASSERGEGTYTQYF | TGTGCCAGCAGTGAGAGAGGGGAAGGAACTTATACGCAGTATTTT
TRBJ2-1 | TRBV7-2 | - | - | CASSSERLASTSEQFF | TGTGCCAGCAGCTCCGAGCGGCTAGCCTCAACCAGTGAGCAGTTCTTC
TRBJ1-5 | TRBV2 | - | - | CASGGPGVSNQPQHF | TGTGCCAGCGGCGGGCCTGGCGTGAGCAATCAGCCCCAGCATTTT
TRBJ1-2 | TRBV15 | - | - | CATSRDKSSVYGYTF | TGTGCCACCAGCAGAGATAAGAGCTCAGTCTATGGCTACACCTTC
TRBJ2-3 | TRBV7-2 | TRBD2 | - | CASSLRMGGTEDTQYF | TGTGCCAGCAGCTTAAGGATGGGGGGGACGGAAGATACGCAGTATTTT
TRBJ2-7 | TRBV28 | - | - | CASSRLDGVYEQYF | TGTGCCAGCAGTAGGCTCGACGGGGTCTACGAGCAGTACTTC
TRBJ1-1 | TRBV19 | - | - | CASSIAGTTSEAFF | TGTGCCAGTAGTATAGCCGGGACAACTTCTGAAGCTTTCTTT
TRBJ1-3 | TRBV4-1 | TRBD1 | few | CASSQDDRVGNTIYF | TGCGCCAGCAGCCAAGACGACAGGGTTGGAAACACCATATATTTT
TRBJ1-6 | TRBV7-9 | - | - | CASSLDSSYNSPLHF | TGTGCCAGCAGCTTAGACAGCTCCTATAATTCACCCCTCCACTTT
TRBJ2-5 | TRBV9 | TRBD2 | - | CASSPREGGEETQYF | TGTGCCAGCAGCCCCCGGGAGGGGGGCGAGGAGACCCAGTACTTC
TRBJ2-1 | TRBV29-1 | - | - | CSVSPAGSKNEQFF | TGCAGCGTCTCACCGGCGGGAAGTAAAAATGAGCAGTTCTTC
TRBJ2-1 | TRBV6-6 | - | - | CASSRNEQFF | TGTGCCAGCAGCCGAAATGAGCAGTTCTTC
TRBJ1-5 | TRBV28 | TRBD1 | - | CASSTPGQGFQPQHF | TGTGCCAGCAGTACACCGGGACAGGGGTTTCAGCCCCAGCATTTT
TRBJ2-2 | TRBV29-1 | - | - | CSVRSNTGELFF | TGCAGCGTCCGCTCGAACACCGGGGAGCTGTTTTTT
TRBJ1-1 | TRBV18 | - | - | CASSPGEAANTEAFF | TGTGCCAGCTCACCGGGGGAGGCCGCGAACACTGAAGCTTTCTTT
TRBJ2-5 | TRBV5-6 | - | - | CASSLSRGEETQYF | TGTGCCAGCAGCCTCAGTCGGGGCGAAGAGACCCAGTACTTC
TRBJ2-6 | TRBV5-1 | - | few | CASSLGVVSSGANVLTF | TGCGCCAGCAGCTTAGGCGTTGTTTCCTCTGGGGCCAACGTCCTGACTTTC
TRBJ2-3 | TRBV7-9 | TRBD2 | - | CASTLLTSGDADTQYF | TGTGCCAGCACCCTTTTAACTAGCGGGGACGCAGATACGCAGTATTTT
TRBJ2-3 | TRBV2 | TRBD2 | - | CASSESLAGTGTQYF | TGTGCCAGCAGTGAATCACTAGCGGGAACGGGTACGCAGTATTTT
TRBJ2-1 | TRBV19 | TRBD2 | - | CASSVGLAGRAGDEQFF | TGTGCCAGTAGTGTGGGACTAGCGGGACGGGCGGGCGATGAGCAGTTCTTC
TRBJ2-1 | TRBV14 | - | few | CASSQIALISDEQFF | TGTGCCAGCAGCCAGATAGCGCTGATTAGCGATGAGCAGTTCTTC
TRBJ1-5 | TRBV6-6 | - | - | CASSRNGEPQHF | TGTGCCAGCAGCCGAAACGGAGAGCCCCAGCATTTT
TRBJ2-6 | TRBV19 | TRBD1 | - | CASSYRQGTGANVLTF | TGTGCCAGTAGTTACAGACAGGGGACTGGGGCCAACGTCCTGACTTTC
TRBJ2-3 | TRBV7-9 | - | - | CASRAITTSTDTQYF | TGTGCCAGCAGAGCCATAACGACTAGCACAGATACGCAGTATTTT
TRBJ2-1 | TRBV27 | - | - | CASNRETDNEQFF | TGTGCCAGCAACCGGGAGACAGACAATGAGCAGTTCTTC
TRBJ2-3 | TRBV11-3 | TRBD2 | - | CASSLLTSGSSTDTQYF | TGTGCCAGCAGCTTACTGACTAGCGGAAGCTCCACAGATACGCAGTATTTT
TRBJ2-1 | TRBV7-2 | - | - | CASSPTGGSSYNEQFF | TGTGCCAGCAGCCCAACTGGGGGGAGCTCCTACAATGAGCAGTTCTTC
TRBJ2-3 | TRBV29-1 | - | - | CSVEDRADTQYF | TGCAGCGTTGAAGATCGGGCAGATACGCAGTATTTT
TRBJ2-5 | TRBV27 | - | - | CASSDGGGNQETQYF | TGTGCCAGCAGTGATGGTGGGGGCAACCAAGAGACCCAGTACTTC
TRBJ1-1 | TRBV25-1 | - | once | CASSQQGRSTEAFF | TGTGCCAGCAGTCAACAGGGCAGGAGCACTGAAGCTTTCTTT
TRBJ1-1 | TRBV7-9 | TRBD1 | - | CASSPPTGMNTEAFF | TGTGCCAGCAGCCCCCCGACAGGGATGAACACTGAAGCTTTCTTT
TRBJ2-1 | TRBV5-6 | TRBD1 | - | CASSQITGAGAREQFF | TGTGCCAGCAGCCAGATCACAGGGGCCGGGGCCAGAGAGCAGTTCTTC
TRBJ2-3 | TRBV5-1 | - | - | CASSLGGLTDTQYF | TGCGCCAGCAGCTTGGGGGGACTCACAGATACGCAGTATTTT
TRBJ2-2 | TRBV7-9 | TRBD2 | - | CASSPTKLAGVSGELFF | TGTGCCAGCAGCCCAACCAAACTAGCGGGAGTAAGCGGGGAGCTGTTTTTT
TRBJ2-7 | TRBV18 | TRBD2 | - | CASSPRGGAGEQYF | TGTGCCAGCTCACCGCGGGGGGGGGCCGGCGAGCAGTACTTC
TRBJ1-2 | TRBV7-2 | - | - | CASSSNYGYTF | TGTGCCAGCAGCTCTAACTATGGCTACACCTTC
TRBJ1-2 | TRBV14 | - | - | CASSLQLNYGYTF | TGTGCCAGCAGCCTACAGCTCAACTATGGCTACACCTTC
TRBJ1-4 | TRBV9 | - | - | CASSVGPQRDEKLFF | TGTGCCAGCAGCGTAGGACCCCAGAGGGATGAAAAACTGTTTTTT